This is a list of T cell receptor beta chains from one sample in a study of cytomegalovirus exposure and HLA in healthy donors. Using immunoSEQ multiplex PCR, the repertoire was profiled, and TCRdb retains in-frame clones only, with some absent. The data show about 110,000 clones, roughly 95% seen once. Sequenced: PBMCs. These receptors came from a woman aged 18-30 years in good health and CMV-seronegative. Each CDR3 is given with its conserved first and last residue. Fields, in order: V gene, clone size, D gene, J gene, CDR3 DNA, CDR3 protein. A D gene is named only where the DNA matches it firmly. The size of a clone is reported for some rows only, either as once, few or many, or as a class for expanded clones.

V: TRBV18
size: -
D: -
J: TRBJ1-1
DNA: TGTGCCAGCTCACGGGGACAAACGAACACTGAAGCTTTCTTT
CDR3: CASSRGQTNTEAFF

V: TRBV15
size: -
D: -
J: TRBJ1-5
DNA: TGTGCCACCAGCAGAGATGTGGGGGCCAAGCATTTT
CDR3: CATSRDVGAKHF

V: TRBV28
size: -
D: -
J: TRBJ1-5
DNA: TGTGCCAGCAGCAAAGCCGTCGGGAGACATCAGCCCCAGCATTTT
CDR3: CASSKAVGRHQPQHF

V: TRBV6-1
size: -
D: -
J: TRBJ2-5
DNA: TGTGCCAGTCCCCGGAGGTTGGGGGAGACCCAGTACTTC
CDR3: CASPRRLGETQYF

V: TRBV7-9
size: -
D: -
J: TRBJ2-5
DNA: TGTGCCAGCAGCTTAGTGAGCAAGGGGCCCGAGTGGGAGACCCAGTACTTC
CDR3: CASSLVSKGPEWETQYF

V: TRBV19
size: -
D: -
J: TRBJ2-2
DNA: TGTGCCAGTAGTCCGGGACAGAACACCGGGGAGCTGTTTTTT
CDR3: CASSPGQNTGELFF

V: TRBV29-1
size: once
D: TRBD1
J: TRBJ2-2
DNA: TGCAGCGGTTGGACAGGGGGCACCGGGGAGCTGTTTTTT
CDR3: CSGWTGGTGELFF

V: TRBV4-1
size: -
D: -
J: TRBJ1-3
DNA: TGCGCCAGCAGCCATCCGGACAGCCCCATCTCTGGAAACACCATATATTTT
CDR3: CASSHPDSPISGNTIYF

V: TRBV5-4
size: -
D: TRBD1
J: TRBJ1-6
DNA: TGTGCCAGCAGCGGCCGGGACAGGGTTTCACCCCTCCACTTT
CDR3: CASSGRDRVSPLHF

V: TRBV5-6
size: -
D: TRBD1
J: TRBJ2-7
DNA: TGTGCCAGCAGCTTTGTAGGTGGGACAGAGTCCTACGAGCAGTACTTC
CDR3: CASSFVGGTESYEQYF

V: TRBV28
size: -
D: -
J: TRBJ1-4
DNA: TGTGCCAGCAGTTTTTTGAGCTTGAATCATGAAAAACTGTTTTTT
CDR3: CASSFLSLNHEKLFF

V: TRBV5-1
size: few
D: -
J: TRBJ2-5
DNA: TGCGCCAGCAGCTTGGCCGGGGATGTTAAGACCCAGTACTTC
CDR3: CASSLAGDVKTQYF

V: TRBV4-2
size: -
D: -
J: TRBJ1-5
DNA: TGTGCCAGCAGCCAATTGGCGGGGGACACCCGTAATCAGCCCCAGCATTTT
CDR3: CASSQLAGDTRNQPQHF

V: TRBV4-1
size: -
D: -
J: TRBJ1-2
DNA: TGCGCCAGCAGCCAATCAACGGCAGCCACTAATTCTGGCTACACCTTC
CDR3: CASSQSTAATNSGYTF

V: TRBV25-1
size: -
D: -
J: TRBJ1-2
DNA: TGTGCCAGCAGTGAAACTCCGGGGCGGGGGGGCTACACCTTC
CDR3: CASSETPGRGGYTF

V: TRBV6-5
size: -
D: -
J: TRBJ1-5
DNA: TGTGCCAGCACCCACCGGGAGGATCAGCCCCAGCATTTT
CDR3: CASTHREDQPQHF

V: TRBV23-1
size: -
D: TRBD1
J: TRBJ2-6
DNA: TGCGCCAGCAGTCATCCCCGCCCCGCAGGGGGCGATTGCTCTGGGGCCAACGTCCTGACTTTC
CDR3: CASSHPRPAGGDCSGANVLTF

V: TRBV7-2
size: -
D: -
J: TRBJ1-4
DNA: TGTGCCAGCAGCCAAGGCGACAGAAACCTAAATGAAAAACTGTTTTTT
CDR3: CASSQGDRNLNEKLFF

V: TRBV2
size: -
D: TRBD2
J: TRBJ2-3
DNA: TGTGCCAGCAGGACGGCTAGCGGGGGGGTCACAGATACGCAGTATTTT
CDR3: CASRTASGGVTDTQYF

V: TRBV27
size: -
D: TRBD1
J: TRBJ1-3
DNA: TGTGCCAGCAGTTCTTCCGGGACAGGGTGGAACACCATATATTTT
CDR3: CASSSSGTGWNTIYF

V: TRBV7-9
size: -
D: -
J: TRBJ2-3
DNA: TGTGCCAGCAGCTTACCGACAGCCCCAGATACGCAGTATTTT
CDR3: CASSLPTAPDTQYF

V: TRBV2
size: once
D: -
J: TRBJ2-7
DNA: TGTGCCAGCAGTGGAGTAACCAATACCGGCTACGAGCAGTACTTC
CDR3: CASSGVTNTGYEQYF

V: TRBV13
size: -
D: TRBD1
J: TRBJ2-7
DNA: TGTGCCAGCAGCTTAGGCGGGGACAGGGAGTACTTC
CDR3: CASSLGGDREYF

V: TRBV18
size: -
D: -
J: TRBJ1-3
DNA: TGTGCCAGCTCACCATCACCTCTAGGCTCTGGAAACACCATATATTTT
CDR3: CASSPSPLGSGNTIYF

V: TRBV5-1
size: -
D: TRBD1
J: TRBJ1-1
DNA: TGCGCCAGCAGCTTAAGGACAGGGGGCCTACTACCGAACACTGAAGCTTTCTTT
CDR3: CASSLRTGGLLPNTEAFF

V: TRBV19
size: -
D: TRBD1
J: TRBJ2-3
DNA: TGTGCCAGTAGTTTGGGACAGGGGGAGGATACGCAGTATTTT
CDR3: CASSLGQGEDTQYF

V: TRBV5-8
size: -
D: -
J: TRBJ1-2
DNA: TGTGCCAGCAGCTTTGCCCTCCGAGGTGGCTACACCTTC
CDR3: CASSFALRGGYTF

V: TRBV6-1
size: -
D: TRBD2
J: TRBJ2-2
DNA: TGTGCCAGGTACCGACTAGCCAGAAGCGGGGAGCTGTTTTTT
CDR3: CARYRLARSGELFF

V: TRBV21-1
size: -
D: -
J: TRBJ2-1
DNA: TGTGCCAGCAGCACCCGGGACAGGGGCGATTACAATGAGCAGTTCTTC
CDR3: CASSTRDRGDYNEQFF

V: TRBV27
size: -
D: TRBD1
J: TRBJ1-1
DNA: TGTGCCAGCACATTAAGGACAGGGGGATCCACTGAAGCTTTCTTT
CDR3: CASTLRTGGSTEAFF

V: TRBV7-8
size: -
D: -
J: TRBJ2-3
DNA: TGTGCCAGCAGCTCCCGGCAGGGGGGCGCAGATACGCAGTATTTT
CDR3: CASSSRQGGADTQYF

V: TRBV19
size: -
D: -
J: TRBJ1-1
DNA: TGTGCCAGTAAAGCAGGCGTGGCCATGAACACTGAAGCTTTCTTT
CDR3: CASKAGVAMNTEAFF

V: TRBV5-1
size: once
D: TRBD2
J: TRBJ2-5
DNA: TGCGCCAGCAGCGCTGAGAGTCTAGCGGGGGGTAACCAAGAGACCCAGTACTTC
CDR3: CASSAESLAGGNQETQYF

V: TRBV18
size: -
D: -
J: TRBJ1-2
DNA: TGTGCCAGCTCACCAATTCGGGGGAACTATGGCTACACCTTC
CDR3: CASSPIRGNYGYTF

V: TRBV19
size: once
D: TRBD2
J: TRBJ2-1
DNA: TGTGCCAGTAGTAGACCCGGACTAGCGGGGGACAATGAGCAGTTCTTC
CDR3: CASSRPGLAGDNEQFF

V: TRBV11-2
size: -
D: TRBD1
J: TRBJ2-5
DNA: TGTGCCAGCAGCCCCAGGACAGGGCCTCCCCAAGAGACCCAGTACTTC
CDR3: CASSPRTGPPQETQYF

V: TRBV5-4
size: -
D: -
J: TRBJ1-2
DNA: TGTGCCAGCAGTTCGGATCAGGGGTTTGGCTACACCTTC
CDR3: CASSSDQGFGYTF

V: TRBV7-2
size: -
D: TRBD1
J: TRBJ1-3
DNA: TGTGCCAGCAGCCATCCCCCGACAGGGGGCTTTACTGGAAACACCATATATTTT
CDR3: CASSHPPTGGFTGNTIYF

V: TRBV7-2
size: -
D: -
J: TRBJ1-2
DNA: TGTGCCAGCAGCTTCGGCGGGACCGAAGCTAACTATGGCTACACCTTC
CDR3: CASSFGGTEANYGYTF

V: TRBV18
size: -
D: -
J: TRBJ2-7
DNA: TGTGCCAGCTCACCACAGGGGCTCCACGAGCAGTACTTC
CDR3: CASSPQGLHEQYF

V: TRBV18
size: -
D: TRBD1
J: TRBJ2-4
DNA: TGTGCCAGCCGGGGACAGTTTGGGGCCAAAAACATTCAGTACTTC
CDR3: CASRGQFGAKNIQYF

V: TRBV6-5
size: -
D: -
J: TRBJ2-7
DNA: TGTGCCAGCAGTTACACGGGGGGCCGAACCTACGAGCAGTACTTC
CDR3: CASSYTGGRTYEQYF

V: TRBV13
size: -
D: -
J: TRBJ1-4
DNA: TGTGCCAGCAGCTGGGGACAAGTTAATGAAAAACTGTTTTTT
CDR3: CASSWGQVNEKLFF

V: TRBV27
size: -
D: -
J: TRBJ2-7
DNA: TGTGCCAGCAGTTCAAACTCCTACGAGCAGTACTTC
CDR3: CASSSNSYEQYF

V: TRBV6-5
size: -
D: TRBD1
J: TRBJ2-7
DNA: TGTGCCAGCAGTTACAAGGGACAGTCCTACGAGCAGTACTTC
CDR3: CASSYKGQSYEQYF

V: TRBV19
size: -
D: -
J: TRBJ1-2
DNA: TGTGCCAGTAGTATTATACGCTCTCAGGGCTACACCTTC
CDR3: CASSIIRSQGYTF

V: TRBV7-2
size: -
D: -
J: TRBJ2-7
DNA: TGTGCCAGCAGCTTAGCCCCCACGCGGGGTAGTTATGAGCAGTACTTC
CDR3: CASSLAPTRGSYEQYF

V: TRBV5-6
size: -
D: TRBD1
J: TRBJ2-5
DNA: TGTGCCAGCAGCTACCAGACAGGGCGAGAGACCCAGTACTTC
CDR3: CASSYQTGRETQYF

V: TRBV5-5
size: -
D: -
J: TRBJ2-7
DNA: TGTGCCAGCAGCTTGGAGCTTGCTTACGAGCAGTACTTC
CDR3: CASSLELAYEQYF

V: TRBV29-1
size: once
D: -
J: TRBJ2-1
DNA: TGCAGCAAGGCGGGGCAATACAATGAGCAGTTCTTC
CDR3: CSKAGQYNEQFF

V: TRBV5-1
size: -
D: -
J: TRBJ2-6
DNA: TGCGCCAGCAGCTTGGACAGGGCTGGGGCCAACGTCCTGACTTTC
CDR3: CASSLDRAGANVLTF

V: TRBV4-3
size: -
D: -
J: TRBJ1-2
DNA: TGCGCCAGCAGCCAAGATGGGGTACAGGGTGCGGGCTACACCTTC
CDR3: CASSQDGVQGAGYTF

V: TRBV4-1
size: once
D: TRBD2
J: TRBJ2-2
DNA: TGCGCCAGCAGCCAAGAGGCTAGCGGGGGGGCTCTGGACACCGGGGAGCTGTTTTTT
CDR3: CASSQEASGGALDTGELFF

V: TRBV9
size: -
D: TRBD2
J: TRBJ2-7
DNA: TGTGCCAGCAGCGTAGAACTAGCGGGGGTCTCCGAGCAGTACTTC
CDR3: CASSVELAGVSEQYF

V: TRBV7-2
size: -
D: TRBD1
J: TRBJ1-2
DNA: TGTGCCAGCAGCTCACAAACAGGGGCGGACTATGGCTACACCTTC
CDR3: CASSSQTGADYGYTF

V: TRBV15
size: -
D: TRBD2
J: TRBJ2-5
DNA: TGTGCCACCACCCCGGGACTAGGGAGGGAGACCCAGTACTTC
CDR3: CATTPGLGRETQYF

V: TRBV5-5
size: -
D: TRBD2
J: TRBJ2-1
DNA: TGTGCCAGCAGCGTAAGGACTAGCGGGTTTTACAATGAGCAGTTCTTC
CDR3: CASSVRTSGFYNEQFF

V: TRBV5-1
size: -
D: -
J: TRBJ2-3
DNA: TGCGCCAGCAGCTTGGGAGCATCCAGCACAGATACGCAGTATTTT
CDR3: CASSLGASSTDTQYF